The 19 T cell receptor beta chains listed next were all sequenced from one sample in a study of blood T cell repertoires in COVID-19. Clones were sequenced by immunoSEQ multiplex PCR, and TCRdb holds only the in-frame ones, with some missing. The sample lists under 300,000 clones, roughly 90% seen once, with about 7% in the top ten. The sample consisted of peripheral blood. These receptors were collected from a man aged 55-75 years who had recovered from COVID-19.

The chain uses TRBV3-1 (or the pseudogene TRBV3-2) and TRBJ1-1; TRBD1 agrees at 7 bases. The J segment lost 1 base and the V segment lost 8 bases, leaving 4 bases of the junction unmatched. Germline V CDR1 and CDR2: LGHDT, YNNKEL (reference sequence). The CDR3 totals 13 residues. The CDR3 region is CASQDRRNTEAFF. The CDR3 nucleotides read TGTGCCAGCCAGGACAGGCGGAACACTGAAGCTTTCTTT.

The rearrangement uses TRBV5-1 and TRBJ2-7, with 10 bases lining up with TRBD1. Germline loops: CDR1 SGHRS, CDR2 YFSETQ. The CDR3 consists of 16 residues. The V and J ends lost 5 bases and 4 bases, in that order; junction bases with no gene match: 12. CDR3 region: CASSPNAGQGKYEQYF. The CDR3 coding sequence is TGCGCCAGCAGTCCAAATGCGGGACAGGGGAAATACGAGCAGTACTTC.

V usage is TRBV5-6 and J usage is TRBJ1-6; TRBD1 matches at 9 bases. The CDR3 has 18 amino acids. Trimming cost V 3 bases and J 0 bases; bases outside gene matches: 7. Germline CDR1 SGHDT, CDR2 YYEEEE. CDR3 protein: CASSSRDRASSYNSPLHF. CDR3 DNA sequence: TGTGCCAGCAGCTCCCGGGACAGGGCTAGCTCCTATAATTCACCCCTCCACTTT.

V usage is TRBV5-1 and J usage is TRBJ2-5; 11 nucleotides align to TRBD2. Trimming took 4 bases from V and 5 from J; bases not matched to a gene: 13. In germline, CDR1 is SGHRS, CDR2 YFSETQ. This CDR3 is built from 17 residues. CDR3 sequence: CASSQGDSGGAWETQYF. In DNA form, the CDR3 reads TGCGCCAGCAGCCAGGGCGATAGCGGGGGGGCCTGGGAGACCCAGTACTTC.

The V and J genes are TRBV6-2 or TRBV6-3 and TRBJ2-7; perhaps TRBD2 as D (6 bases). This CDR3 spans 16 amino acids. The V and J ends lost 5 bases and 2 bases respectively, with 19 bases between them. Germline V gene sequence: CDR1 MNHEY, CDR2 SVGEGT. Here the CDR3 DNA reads TGTGCCAGCAGTATACTCGGGGGTTCCGTCCCCTACGAGCAGTACGTC. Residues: CASSILGGSVPYEQYV.

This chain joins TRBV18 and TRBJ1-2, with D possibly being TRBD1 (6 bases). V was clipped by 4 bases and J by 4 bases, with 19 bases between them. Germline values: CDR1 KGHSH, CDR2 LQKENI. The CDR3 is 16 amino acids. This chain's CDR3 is CASSQYSWGTTYGYTF. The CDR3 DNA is TGTGCCAGCTCACAGTACAGTTGGGGGACAACCTATGGCTACACCTTC.

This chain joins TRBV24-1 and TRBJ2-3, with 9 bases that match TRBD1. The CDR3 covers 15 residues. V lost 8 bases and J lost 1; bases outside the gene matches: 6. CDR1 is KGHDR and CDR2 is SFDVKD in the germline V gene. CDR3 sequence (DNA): TGTGCCACCATGCGGACAGGGGAAGGCACAGATACGCAGTATTTT. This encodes CATMRTGEGTDTQYF.

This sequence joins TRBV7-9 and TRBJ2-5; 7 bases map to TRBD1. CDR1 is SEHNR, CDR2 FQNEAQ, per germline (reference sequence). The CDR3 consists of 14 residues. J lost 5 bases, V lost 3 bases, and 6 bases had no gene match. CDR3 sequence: CASSLEQGFETQYF. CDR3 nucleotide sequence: TGTGCCAGCAGCTTGGAACAGGGGTTTGAGACCCAGTACTTC.

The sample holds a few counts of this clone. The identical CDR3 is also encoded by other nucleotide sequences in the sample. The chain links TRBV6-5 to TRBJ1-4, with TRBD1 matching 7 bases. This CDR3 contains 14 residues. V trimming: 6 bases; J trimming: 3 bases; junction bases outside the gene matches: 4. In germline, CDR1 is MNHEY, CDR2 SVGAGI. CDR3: CASRGQGANEKLFF. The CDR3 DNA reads TGTGCCAGCAGGGGGCAGGGGGCTAATGAAAAACTGTTTTTT.

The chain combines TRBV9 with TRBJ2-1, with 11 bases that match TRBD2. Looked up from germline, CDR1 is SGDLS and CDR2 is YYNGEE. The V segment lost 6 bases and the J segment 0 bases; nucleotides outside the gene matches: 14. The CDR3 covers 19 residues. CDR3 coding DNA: TGTGCCAGCATCTTTAGCGGGGGGGCCGATTCTAGCTCCTACAATGAGCAGTTCTTC. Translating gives CASIFSGGADSSSYNEQFF.

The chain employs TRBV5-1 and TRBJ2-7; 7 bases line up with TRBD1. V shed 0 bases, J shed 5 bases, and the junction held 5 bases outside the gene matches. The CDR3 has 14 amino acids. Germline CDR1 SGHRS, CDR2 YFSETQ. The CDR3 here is CASSLGQGVDEQYV. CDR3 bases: TGCGCCAGCAGCTTGGGGCAGGGGGTGGACGAGCAGTACGTC.

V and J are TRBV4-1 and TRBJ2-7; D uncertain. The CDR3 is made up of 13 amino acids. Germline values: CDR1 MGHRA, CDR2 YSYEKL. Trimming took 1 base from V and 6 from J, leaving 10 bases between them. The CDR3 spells CASSQVLPSEQYF. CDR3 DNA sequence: TGCGCCAGCAGCCAAGTCTTACCCAGCGAGCAGTACTTC.

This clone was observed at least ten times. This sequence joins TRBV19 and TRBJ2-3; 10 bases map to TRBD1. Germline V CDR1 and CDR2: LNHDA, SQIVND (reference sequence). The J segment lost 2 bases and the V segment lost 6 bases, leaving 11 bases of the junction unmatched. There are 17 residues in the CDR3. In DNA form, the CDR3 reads TGTGCCAGTAGGGGTCCCCCGGGACAGGGGAACACAGATACGCAGTATTTT. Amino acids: CASRGPPGQGNTDTQYF.

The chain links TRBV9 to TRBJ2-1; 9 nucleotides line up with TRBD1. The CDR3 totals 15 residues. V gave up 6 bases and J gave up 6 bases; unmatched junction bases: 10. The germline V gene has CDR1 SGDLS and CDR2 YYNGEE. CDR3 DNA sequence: TGTGCCAGCACATTACAGGGGGCAGAGGTCAATGAGCAGTTCTTC. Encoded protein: CASTLQGAEVNEQFF. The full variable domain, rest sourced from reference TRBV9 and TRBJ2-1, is DSGVTQTPKHLITATGQRVTLRCSPRSGDLSVYWYQQSLDQGLQFLIQYYNGEERAKGNILERFSAQQFPDLHSELNLSSLELGDSALYFCASTLQGAEVNEQFFGPGTRLTVL.

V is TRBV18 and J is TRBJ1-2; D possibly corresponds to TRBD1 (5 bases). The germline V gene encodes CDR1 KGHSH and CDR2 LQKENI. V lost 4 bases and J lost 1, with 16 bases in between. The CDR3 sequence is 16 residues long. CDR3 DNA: TGTGCCAGCTCACGCGGAGGGGTGTTAGTTAACTATGGCTACACCTTC. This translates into CASSRGGVLVNYGYTF.

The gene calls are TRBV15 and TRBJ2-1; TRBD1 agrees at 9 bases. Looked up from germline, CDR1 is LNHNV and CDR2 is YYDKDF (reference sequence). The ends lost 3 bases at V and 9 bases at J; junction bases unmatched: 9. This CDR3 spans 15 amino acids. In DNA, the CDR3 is TGTGCCACCAGCAGCCCGGGACAGGGAACGGGTGAGCAGTTCTTC. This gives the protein CATSSPGQGTGEQFF.

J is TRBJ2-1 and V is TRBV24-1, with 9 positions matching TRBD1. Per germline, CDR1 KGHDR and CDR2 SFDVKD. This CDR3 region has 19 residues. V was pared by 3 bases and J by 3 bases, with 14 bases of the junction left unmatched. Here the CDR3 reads CATSDPASTRQGVYNEQFF. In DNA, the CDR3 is TGTGCCACCAGTGATCCCGCCTCGACTAGACAGGGGGTCTACAATGAGCAGTTCTTC.

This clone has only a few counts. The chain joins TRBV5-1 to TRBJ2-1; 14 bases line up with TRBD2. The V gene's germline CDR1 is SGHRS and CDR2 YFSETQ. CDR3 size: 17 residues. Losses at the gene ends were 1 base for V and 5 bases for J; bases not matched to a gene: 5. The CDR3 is CASSLPGTSGGDNEQFF. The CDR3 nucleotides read TGCGCCAGCAGCTTGCCCGGGACTAGCGGGGGAGACAATGAGCAGTTCTTC.

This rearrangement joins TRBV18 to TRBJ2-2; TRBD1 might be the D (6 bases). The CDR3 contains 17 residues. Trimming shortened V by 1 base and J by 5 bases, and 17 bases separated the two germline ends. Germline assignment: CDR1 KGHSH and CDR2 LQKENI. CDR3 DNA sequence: TGTGCCAGCTCACCACTGCAGATACAGGGATTAACCGGGGAGCTGTTTTTT. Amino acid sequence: CASSPLQIQGLTGELFF.